What follows are 2 T cell receptor beta chains derived from one specimen sequenced in a study of OX40 agonist ivuxolimab in advanced cancers. Produced via immunoSEQ multiplex PCR; TCRdb's table is partial and in-frame only. The sample gives tens of thousands of clones, roughly nine tenths of which show up once; approximately 1.5% is in the top ten. The sequences come from CD4+ or CD8+ T cells sorted from blood, collected in a trial of the OX40 agonist ivuxolimab. These TCRs come from an adult with an advanced solid tumor such as melanoma, head and neck, liver or kidney cancer.

The gene calls are TRBV4-2 and TRBJ2-1; 11 bases are shared with TRBD2. CDR1 and CDR2 from the germline V gene are LGHNA and YNFKEQ. Germline trimming cut 0 bases from V and 10 bases from J; bases unmatched to any gene: 11. The CDR3 is made up of 17 amino acids. This CDR3 is CASSQDPLAGGLGEQFF. The CDR3 nucleotides are TGTGCCAGCAGCCAAGATCCCCTAGCGGGAGGTCTCGGGGAGCAGTTCTTC.

This rearrangement joins TRBV7-6 to TRBJ1-2, with no clear D. CDR3 length: 15 residues. Germline CDR1 reads SGHVS; CDR2 reads FNYEAQ. The V end was cut by 1 base, the J end by 2 bases, with 11 bases between. The CDR3 nucleotides are TGTGCCAGCAGCTTAGGGCCCGCCGGGAACTATGGCTACACCTTC. Its protein product is CASSLGPAGNYGYTF.